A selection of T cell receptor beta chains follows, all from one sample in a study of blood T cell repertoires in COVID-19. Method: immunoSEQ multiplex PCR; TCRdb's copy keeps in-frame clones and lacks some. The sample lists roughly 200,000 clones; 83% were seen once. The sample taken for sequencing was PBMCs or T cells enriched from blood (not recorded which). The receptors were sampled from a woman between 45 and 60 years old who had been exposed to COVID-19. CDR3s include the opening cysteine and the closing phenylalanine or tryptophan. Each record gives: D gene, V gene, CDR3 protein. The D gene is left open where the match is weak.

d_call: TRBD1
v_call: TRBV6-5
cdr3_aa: CASSSGQGGDTQYF

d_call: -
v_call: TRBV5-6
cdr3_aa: CASSFSGGYHQPQHF

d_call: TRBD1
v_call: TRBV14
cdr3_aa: CASSSGTAWTTGKETQYF

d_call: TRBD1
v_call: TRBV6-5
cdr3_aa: CASRGRGSYNEQFF

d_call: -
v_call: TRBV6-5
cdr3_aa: CASNLQTEAFF

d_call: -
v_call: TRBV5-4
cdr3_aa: CASSSEGTVEKLFF

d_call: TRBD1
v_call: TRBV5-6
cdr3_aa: CASSFGTGTYEQYF

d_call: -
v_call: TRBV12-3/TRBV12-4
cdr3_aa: CASSLGPEAFF

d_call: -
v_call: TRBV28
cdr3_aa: CASSLQGQPQHF

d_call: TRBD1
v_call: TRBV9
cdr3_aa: CASSSYGGQANYGYTF

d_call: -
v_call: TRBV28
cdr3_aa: CASSLGGSGNYGYTF

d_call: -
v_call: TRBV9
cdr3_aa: CASSPSTGGYGYTF

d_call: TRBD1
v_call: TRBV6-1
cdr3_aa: CASSEAHGQGWSPLHF

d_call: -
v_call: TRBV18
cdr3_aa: CASSRRDTWNEKLFF

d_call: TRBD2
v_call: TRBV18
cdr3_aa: CASSPRTSGVSTDTQYF

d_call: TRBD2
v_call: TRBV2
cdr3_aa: CASSELAGGYNEQFF

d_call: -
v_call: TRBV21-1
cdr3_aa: CADDRALGEQYF

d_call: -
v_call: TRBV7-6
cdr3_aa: CASSLEGDTEAFF

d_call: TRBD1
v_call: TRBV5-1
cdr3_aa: CASSSISPGQGNTEAFF

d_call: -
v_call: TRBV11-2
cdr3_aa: CASSLVGGGSYNEQFF

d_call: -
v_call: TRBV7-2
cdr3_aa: CASSLESGSGNTIYF

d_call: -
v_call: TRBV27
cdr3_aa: CASSFGQQGHLVRQYF

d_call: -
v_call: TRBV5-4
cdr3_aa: CASSPSALPYEQYF

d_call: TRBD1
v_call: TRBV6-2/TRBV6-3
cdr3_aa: CASSYAPGTAYEQYF

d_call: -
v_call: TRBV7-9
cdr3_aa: CASTWEGNYGYTF

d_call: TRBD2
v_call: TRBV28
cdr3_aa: CANRGGPYTYEQYF

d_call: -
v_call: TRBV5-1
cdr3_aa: CASRVGTMNTEAFF

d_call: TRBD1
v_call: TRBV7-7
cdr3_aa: CASSPDRVATGELFF

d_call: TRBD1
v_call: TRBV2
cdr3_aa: CASRATGRVNTEAFF

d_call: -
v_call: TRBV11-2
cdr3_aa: CASSFLLPGAEAFF

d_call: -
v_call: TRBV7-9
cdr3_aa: CASSPGPEGQYF

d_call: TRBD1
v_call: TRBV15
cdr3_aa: CATSRAGQGKGYTF

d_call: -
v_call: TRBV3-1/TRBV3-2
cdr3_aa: CASSSDNQETQYF

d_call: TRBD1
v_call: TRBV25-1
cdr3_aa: CASSEGTGIGSSDTQYF

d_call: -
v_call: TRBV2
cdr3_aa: CASSEVGGKNIQYF

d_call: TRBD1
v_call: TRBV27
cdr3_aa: CASKPSTGLTMNTEAFF

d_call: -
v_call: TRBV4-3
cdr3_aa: CASSQDRGSSYEQYF

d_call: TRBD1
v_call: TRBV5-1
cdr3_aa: CASSSQGGQGRREQFF

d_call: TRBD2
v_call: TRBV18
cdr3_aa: CASSPPGGLAGYNEQFF

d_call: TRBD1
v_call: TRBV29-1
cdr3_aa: CSVRGTGTYEQYF

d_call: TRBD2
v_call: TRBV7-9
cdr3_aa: CASSLKRSGGPYEQYF

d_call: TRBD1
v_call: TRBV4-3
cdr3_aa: CASSQETGLEQYF

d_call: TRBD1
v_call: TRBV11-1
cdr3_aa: CASSFSTGWTEAFF

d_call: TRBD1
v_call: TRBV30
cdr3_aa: CAVSADRAYEQYF

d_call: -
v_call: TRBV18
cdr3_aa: CASSKNRADSNEQYF

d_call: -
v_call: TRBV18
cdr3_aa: CASYPSGEQYF

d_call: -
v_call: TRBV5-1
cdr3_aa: CASSLTGGENTEAFF

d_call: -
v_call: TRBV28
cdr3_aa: CASSFGGGGGYGYTF

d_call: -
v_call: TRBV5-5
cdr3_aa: CASSWLGATNEKLFF

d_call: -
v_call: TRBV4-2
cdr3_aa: CASSQAGEAKNIQYF

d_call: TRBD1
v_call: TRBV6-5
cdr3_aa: CATRQGAYGYTF